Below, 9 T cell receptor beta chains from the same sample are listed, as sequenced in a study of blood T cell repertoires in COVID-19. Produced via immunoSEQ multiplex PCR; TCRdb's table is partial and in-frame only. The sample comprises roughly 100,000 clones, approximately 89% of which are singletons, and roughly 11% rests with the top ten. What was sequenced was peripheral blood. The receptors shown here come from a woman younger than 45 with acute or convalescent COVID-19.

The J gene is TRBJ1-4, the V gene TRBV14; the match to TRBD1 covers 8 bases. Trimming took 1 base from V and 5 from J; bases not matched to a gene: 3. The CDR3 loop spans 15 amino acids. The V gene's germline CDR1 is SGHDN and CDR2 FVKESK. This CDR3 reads CASSQGQGSNEKLFF. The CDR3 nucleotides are TGTGCCAGCAGCCAAGGACAGGGGAGCAATGAAAAACTGTTTTTT.

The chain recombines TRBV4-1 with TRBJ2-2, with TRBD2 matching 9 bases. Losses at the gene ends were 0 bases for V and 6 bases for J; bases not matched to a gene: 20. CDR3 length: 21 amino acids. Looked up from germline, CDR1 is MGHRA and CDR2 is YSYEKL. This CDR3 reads CASSQEIPVGVAGGPPGELFF. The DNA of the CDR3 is TGCGCCAGCAGCCAAGAAATCCCTGTCGGGGTCGCGGGGGGGCCACCCGGGGAGCTGTTTTTT.

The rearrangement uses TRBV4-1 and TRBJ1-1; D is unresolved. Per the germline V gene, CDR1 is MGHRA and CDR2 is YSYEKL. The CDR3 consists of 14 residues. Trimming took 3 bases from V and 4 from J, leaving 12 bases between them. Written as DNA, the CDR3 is TGCGCCAGCAGCCACGGAGGCTCGGGCACTGAAGCTTTCTTT. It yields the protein CASSHGGSGTEAFF.

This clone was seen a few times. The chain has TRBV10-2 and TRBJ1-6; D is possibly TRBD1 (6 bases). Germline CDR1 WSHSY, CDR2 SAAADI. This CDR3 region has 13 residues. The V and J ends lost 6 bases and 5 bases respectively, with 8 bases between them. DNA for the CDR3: TGCGCCAGCAGGACAGGAGATAATTCACCCCTCCACTTT. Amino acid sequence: CASRTGDNSPLHF.

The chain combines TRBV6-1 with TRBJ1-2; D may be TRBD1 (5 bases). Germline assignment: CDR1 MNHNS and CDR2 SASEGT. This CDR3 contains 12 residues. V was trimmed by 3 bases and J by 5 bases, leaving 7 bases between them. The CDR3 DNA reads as TGTGCCAGCAGTGACAGGGCATATGGCTACACCTTC. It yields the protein CASSDRAYGYTF.

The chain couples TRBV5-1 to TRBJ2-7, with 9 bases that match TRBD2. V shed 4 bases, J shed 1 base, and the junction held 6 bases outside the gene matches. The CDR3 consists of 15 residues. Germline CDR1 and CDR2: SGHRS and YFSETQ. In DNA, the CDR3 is TGCGCCAGCAGCCCAGAAGCGGGGGGATCCTACGAGCAGTACTTC. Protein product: CASSPEAGGSYEQYF.

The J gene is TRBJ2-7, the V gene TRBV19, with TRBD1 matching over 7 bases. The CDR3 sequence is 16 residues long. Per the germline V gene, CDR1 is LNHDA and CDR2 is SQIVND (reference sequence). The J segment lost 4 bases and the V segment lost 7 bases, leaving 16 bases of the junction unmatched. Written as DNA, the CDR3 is TGTGCCAGTATGGCATCGGGGAAGGGGGCGATTTACGAGCAGTACTTC. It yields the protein CASMASGKGAIYEQYF.

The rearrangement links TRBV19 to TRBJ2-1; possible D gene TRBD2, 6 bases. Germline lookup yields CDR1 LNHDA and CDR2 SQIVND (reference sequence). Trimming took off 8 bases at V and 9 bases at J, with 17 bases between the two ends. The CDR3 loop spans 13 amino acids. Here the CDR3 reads CASSWDSLGEQFF. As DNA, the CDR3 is TGTGCCAGTTCCTGGGACTCCTTGGGTGAGCAGTTCTTC.

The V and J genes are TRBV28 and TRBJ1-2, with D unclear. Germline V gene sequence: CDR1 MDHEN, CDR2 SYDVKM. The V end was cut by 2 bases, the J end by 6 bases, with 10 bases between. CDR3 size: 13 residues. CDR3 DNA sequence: TGTGCCAGCAGTTTAATCCGGGTGGATGGCTACACCTTC. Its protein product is CASSLIRVDGYTF.